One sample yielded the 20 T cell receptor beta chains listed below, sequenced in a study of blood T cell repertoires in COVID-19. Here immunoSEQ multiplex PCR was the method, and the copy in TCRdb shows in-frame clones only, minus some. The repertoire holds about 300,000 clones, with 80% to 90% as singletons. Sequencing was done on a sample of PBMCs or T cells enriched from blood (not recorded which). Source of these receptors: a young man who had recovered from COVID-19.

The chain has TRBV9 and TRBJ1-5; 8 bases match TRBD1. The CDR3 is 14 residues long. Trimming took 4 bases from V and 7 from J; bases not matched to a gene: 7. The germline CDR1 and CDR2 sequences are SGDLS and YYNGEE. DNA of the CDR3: TGTGCCAGCAGCCAAGGACAGGGAGGGCAGCCCCAGCATTTT. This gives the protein CASSQGQGGQPQHF.

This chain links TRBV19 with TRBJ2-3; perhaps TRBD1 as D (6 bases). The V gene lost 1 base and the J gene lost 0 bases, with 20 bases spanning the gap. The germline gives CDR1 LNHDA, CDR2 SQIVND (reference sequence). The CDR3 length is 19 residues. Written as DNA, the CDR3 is TGTGCCAGTAGTATAGGAGGGACAAGCCGGGGTTCTAGCACAGATACGCAGTATTTT. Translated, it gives CASSIGGTSRGSSTDTQYF.

CDR3 in DNA: TGTGCCAGCAGCCGCGGACAGACACTGAACGAGCAGTACTTC. It codes for CASSRGQTLNEQYF. The chain carries TRBV7-9 and TRBJ2-7, with D perhaps matching TRBD1 (6 bases). This CDR3 region has 14 residues. Germline V gene lookup returns CDR1 SEHNR and CDR2 FQNEAQ (reference sequence). V lost 5 bases and J lost 5, with 16 bases in between.

Here the CDR3 reads CASRQGDSYEQYF. DNA of the CDR3: TGTGCCAGCAGACAGGGGGACTCCTACGAGCAGTACTTC. This rearrangement joins TRBV12-3 or TRBV12-4 to TRBJ2-7; 8 nucleotides agree with TRBD1. V shed 6 bases, J shed 0 bases, and the junction held 1 base outside the gene matches. The CDR3 is 13 amino acids.

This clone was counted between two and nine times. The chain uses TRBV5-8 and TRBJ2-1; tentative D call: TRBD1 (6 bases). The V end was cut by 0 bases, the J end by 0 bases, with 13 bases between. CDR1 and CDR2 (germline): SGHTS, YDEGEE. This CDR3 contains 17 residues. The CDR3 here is CASSLVLGQSSYNEQFF. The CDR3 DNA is TGTGCCAGCAGCTTGGTTTTAGGACAGAGCTCCTACAATGAGCAGTTCTTC.

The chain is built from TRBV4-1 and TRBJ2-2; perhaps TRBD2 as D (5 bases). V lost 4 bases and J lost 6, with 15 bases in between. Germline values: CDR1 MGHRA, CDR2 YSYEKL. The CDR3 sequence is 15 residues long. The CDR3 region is CASSPRGAGAGELFF. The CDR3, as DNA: TGCGCCAGCAGCCCCCGGGGTGCCGGGGCCGGGGAGCTGTTTTTT.

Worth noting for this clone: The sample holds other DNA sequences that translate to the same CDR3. The chain's CDR3 is CASSLGQSYGYTF. As DNA, the CDR3 is TGCGCCAGCAGCTTGGGACAGAGTTATGGCTACACCTTC. This rearrangement joins TRBV5-1 to TRBJ1-2; tentatively, D is TRBD1 (5 bases). This CDR3 is 13 amino acids long. The V end was cut by 0 bases, the J end by 5 bases, with 8 bases between. Germline V gene data show CDR1 as SGHRS and CDR2 as YFSETQ.

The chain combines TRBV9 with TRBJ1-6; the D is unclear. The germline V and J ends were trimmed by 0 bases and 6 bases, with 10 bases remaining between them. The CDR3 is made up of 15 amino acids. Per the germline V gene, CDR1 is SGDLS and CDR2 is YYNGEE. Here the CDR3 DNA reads TGTGCCAGCAGCGTAGGCGGAACGGGTAATTCACCCCTCCACTTT. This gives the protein CASSVGGTGNSPLHF.

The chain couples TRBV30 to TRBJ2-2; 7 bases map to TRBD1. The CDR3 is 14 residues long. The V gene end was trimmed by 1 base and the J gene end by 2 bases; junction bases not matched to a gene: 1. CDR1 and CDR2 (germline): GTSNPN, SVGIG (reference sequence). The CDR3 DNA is TGTGCCTGGAGTGGACAGGGCAACACCGGGGAGCTGTTTTTT. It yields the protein CAWSGQGNTGELFF.

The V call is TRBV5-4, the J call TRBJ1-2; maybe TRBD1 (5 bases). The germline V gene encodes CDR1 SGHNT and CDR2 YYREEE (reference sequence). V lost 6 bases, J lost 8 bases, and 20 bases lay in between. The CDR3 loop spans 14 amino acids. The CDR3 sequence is CASTVSRVKGGYTF. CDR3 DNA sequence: TGTGCCAGCACCGTCTCCAGGGTAAAGGGCGGCTACACCTTC.

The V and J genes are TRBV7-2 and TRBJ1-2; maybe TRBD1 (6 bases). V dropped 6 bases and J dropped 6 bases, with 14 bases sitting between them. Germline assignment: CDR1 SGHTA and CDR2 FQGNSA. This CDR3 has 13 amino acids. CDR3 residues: CASSPNREHGYTF. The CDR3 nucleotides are TGTGCCAGCAGTCCAAACAGGGAACATGGCTACACCTTC.

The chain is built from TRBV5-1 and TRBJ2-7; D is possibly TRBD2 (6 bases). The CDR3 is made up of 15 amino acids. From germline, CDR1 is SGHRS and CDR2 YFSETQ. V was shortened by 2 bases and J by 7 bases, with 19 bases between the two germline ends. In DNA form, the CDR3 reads TGCGCCAGCAGCTTACTTGCTAGCGCTGTCGTAGAGCAGTACTTC. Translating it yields CASSLLASAVVEQYF.

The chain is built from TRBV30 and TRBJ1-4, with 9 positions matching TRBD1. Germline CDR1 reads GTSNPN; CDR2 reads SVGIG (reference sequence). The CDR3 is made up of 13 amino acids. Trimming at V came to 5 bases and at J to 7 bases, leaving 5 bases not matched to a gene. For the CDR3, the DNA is TGTGCCTGGGGGACAGGGCTGGGTGAAAAACTGTTTTTT. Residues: CAWGTGLGEKLFF.

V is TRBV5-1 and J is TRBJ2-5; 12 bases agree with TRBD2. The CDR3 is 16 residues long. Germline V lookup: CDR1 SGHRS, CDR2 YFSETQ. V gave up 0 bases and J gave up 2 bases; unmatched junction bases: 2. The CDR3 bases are TGCGCCAGCAGCTTGGGAGGACTAGCGGGGCAAGAGACCCAGTACTTC. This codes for CASSLGGLAGQETQYF.

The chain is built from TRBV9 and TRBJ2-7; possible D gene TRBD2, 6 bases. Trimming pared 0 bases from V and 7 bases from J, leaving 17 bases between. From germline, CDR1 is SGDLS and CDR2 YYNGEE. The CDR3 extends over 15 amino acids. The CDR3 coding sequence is TGTGCCAGCAGCGTAGGGTCAGGCCTGGGGGGAGAGCAGTACTTC. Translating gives CASSVGSGLGGEQYF.

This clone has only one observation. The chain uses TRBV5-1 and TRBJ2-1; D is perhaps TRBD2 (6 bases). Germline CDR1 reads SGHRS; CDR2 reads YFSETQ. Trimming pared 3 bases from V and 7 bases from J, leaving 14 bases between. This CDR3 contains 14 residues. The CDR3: CASSSPAGRNEQFF. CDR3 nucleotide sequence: TGCGCCAGCAGCTCCCCTGCGGGGAGGAATGAGCAGTTCTTC.

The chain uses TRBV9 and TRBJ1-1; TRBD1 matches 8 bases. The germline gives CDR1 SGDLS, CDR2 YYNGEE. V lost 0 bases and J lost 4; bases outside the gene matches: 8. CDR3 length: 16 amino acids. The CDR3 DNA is TGTGCCAGCAGCGTAGGTTCAGGGGGCCGACCCACTGAAGCTTTCTTT. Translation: CASSVGSGGRPTEAFF. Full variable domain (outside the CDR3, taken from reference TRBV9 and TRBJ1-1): DSGVTQTPKHLITATGQRVTLRCSPRSGDLSVYWYQQSLDQGLQFLIQYYNGEERAKGNILERFSAQQFPDLHSELNLSSLELGDSALYFCASSVGSGGRPTEAFFGQGTRLTVV.

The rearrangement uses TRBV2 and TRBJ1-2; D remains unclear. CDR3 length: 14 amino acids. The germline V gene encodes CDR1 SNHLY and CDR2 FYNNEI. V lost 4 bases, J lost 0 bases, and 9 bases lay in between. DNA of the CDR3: TGTGCCAGCAGTGTGGGCCTTTCTAACTATGGCTACACCTTC. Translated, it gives CASSVGLSNYGYTF.

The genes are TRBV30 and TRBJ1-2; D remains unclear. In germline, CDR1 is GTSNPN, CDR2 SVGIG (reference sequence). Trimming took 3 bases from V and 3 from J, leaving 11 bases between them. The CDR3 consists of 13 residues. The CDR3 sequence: CAWRFSADYGYTF. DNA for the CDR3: TGTGCCTGGAGATTCTCAGCGGACTATGGCTACACCTTC.

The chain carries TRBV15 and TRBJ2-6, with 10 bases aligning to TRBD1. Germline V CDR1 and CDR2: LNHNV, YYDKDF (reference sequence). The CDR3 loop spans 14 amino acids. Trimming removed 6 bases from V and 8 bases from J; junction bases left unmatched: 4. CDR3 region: CATRVDRGTNVLTF. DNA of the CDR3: TGTGCCACCAGGGTGGACAGGGGGACCAACGTCCTGACTTTC.